This T cell receptor (beta chain) was identified during a study of cytomegalovirus exposure and HLA in healthy donors. Study findings and constraints: The study put 150 or so TCR beta chains on its list as cytomegalovirus-associated. Rarity marked most TCR sequences, yet some public TCRs occurred in many donors.

Sequencing was performed with immunoSEQ multiplex PCR; in TCRdb, only in-frame clones are kept and a portion is missing. The sample yields approximately 300,000 clones, roughly 90% seen once. The germline gives CDR1 SGHTA, CDR2 FQGNSA. The length of the CDR3 is 14 residues. Trimming shortened V by 1 base and J by 0 bases, and 7 bases separated the two germline ends. On this clone itself: Its antigen is unknown.

The sequenced material came from PBMCs. The gene calls are TRBV7-2 and TRBJ2-7; D is unclear. The source of this sequence is a young woman in good health and CMV-seropositive. The CDR3 spells CASSLEGSSYEQYF. DNA of the CDR3: TGTGCCAGCAGCTTAGAGGGTAGCTCCTACGAGCAGTACTTC.